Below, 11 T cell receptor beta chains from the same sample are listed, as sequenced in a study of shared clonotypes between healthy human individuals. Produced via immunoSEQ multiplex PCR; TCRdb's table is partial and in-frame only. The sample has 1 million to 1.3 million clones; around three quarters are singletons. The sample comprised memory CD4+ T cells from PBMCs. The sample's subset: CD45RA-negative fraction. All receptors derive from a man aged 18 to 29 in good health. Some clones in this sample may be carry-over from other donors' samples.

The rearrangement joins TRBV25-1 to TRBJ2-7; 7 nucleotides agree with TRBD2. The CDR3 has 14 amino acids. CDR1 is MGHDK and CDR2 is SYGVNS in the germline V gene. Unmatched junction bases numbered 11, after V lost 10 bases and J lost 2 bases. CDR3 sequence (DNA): TGTGCCACCCGGAGAACCGGACTAGCCTACGAGCAGTACTTC. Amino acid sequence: CATRRTGLAYEQYF.

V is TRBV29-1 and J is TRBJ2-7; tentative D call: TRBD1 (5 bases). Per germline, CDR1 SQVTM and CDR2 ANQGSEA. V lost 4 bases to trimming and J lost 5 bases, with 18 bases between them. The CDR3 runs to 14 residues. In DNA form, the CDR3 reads TGCAGCGTTGGGGGCGGTCAGGGTTCCGACGAGCAGTACTTC. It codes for CSVGGGQGSDEQYF.

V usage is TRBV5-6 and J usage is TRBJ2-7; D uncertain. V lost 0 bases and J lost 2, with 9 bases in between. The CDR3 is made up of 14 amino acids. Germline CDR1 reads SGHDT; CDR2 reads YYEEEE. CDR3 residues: CASSLGGFTYEQYF. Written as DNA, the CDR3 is TGTGCCAGCAGCTTGGGAGGTTTCACCTACGAGCAGTACTTC.

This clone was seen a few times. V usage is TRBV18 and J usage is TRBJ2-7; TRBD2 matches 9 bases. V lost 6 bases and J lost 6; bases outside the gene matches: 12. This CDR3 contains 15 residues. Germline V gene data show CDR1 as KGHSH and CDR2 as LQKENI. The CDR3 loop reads CASSREGLATSEQYF. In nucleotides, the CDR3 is TGTGCCAGCTCCCGCGAGGGACTAGCTACGTCCGAGCAGTACTTC.

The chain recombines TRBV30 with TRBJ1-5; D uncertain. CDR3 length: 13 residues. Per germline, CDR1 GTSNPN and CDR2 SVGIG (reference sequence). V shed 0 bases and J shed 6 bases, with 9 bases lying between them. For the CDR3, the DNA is TGTGCCTGGAGTGTACATAGCTTTCAGCCCCAGCATTTT. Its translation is CAWSVHSFQPQHF.

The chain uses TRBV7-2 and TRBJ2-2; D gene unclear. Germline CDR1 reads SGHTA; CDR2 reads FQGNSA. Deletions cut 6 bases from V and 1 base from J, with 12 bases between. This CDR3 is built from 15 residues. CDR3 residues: CASSPRVQNTGELFF. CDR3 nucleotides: TGTGCCAGCAGTCCCCGGGTCCAGAACACCGGGGAGCTGTTTTTT. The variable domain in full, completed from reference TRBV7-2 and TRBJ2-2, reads GAGVSQSPSNKVTEKGKDVELRCDPISGHTALYWYRQSLGQGLEFLIYFQGNSAPDKSGLPSDRFSAERTGGSVSTLTIQRTQQEDSAVYLCASSPRVQNTGELFFGEGSRLTVL.

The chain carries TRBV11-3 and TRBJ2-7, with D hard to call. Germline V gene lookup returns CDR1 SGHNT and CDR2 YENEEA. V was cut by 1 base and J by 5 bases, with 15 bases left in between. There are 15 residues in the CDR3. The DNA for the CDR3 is TGTGCCAGCAGCTTAGGTCCTCCCCCTCTCCACGAGCAGTACTTC. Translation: CASSLGPPPLHEQYF. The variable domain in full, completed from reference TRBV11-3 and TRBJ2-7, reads EAGVVQSPRYKIIEKKQPVAFWCNPISGHNTLYWYLQNLGQGPELLIRYENEEAVDDSQLPKDRFSAERLKGVDSTLKIQPAELGDSAVYLCASSLGPPPLHEQYFGPGTRLTVT.

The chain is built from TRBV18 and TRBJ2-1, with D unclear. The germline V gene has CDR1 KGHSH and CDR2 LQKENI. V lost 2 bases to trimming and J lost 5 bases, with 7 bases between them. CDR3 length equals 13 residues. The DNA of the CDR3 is TGTGCCAGCTCACCAATACTAAACAATGAGCAGTTCTTC. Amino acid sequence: CASSPILNNEQFF.

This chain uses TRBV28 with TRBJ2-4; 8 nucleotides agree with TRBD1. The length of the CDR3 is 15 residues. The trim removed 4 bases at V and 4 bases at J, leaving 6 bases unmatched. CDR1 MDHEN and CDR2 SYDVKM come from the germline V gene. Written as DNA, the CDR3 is TGTGCCAGCAGTTCCCCAGGGGGCCTAAAAAACATTCAGTACTTC. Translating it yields CASSSPGGLKNIQYF.

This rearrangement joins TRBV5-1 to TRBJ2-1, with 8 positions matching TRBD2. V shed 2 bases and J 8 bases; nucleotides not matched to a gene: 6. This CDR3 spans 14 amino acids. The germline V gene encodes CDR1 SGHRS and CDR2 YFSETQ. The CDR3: CASSFQTGLDEQFF. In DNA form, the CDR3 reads TGCGCCAGCAGCTTTCAAACGGGACTAGATGAGCAGTTCTTC.

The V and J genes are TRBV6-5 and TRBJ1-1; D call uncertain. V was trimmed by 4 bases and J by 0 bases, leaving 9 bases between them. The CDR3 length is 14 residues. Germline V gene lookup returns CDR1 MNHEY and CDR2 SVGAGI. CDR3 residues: CASSFTILNTEAFF. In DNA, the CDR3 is TGTGCCAGCAGTTTCACGATATTGAACACTGAAGCTTTCTTT.